This T cell receptor beta chain was retrieved from a study of T cells after yellow fever vaccination. This clonotype has just a few counts. The 5'RACE template-switching step produced TCR cDNA and added a universal primer site and UMIs. TCRdb called the 5' RACE reads again in MiXCR, with one record for every CDR3 protein. Of tens of thousands of distinct CDR3 sequences listed, around 7% were seen once; the top ten hold around 29%. V lost 4 bases to trimming and J lost 3 bases; unmatched junction nucleotides: 7. Germline CDR1 and CDR2: SGHRS and YFSETQ. This CDR3 contains 16 residues. The sample was CD8+ T cells sorted from PBMCs, taken 10 to 11 days after the first yellow fever vaccination. The V gene is TRBV5-1, the J gene TRBJ1-6, with 7 bases identical to TRBD1. The sequence was collected from a man aged 18-30 years who received the YFV17D yellow fever vaccine. CDR3 in amino acids: CASSQGQTYYNSPLHF. In DNA form, the CDR3 reads TGCGCCAGCAGCCAGGGACAGACCTACTATAATTCACCCCTCCACTTT.